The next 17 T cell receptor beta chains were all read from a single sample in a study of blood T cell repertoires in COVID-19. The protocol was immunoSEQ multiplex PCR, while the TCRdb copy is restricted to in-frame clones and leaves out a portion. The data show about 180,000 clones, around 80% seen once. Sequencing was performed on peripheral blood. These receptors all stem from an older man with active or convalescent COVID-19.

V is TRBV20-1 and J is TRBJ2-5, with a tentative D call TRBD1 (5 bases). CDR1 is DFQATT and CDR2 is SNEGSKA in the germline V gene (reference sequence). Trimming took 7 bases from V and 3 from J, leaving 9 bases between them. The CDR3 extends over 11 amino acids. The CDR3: CSGVREETQYF. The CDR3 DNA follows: TGCAGTGGGGTCAGGGAAGAGACCCAGTACTTC.

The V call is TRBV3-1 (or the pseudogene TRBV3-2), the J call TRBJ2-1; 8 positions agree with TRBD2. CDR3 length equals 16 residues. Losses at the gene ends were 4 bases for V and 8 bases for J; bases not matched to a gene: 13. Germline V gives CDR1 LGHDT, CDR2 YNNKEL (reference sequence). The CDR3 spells CASSPRSGGRWDEQFF. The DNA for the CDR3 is TGTGCCAGCAGCCCTAGGAGCGGGGGTAGATGGGATGAGCAGTTCTTC.

CDR3 coding DNA: TGTGCCAGCTCACCGGCAGGGTTCCACGAGCAGTACTTC. Amino acid sequence: CASSPAGFHEQYF. V and J are TRBV18 and TRBJ2-7; maybe TRBD1 (5 bases). V was clipped by 3 bases and J by 5 bases, with 11 bases between them. The CDR3 is 13 residues long. The germline gives CDR1 KGHSH, CDR2 LQKENI. The whole variable domain, remainder taken from reference TRBV18 and TRBJ2-7, is NAGVMQNPRHLVRRRGQEARLRCSPMKGHSHVYWYRQLPEEGLKFMVYLQKENIIDESGMPKERFSAEFPKEGPSILRIQQVVRGDSAAYFCASSPAGFHEQYFGPGTRLTVT.

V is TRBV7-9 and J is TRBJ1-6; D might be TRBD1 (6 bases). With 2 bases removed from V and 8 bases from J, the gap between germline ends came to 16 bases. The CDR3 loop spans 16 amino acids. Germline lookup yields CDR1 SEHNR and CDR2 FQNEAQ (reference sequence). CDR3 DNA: TGTGCCAGCAGCTTACAGGGGAGTTCGTATTATTCACCCCTCCACTTT. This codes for CASSLQGSSYYSPLHF.

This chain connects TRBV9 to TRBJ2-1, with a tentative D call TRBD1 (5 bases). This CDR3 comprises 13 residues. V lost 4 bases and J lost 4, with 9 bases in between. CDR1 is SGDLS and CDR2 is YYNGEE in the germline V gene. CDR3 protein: CASSKTEYNEQFF. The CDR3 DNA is TGTGCCAGCAGCAAGACAGAGTACAATGAGCAGTTCTTC. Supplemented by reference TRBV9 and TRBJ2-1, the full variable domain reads DSGVTQTPKHLITATGQRVTLRCSPRSGDLSVYWYQQSLDQGLQFLIQYYNGEERAKGNILERFSAQQFPDLHSELNLSSLELGDSALYFCASSKTEYNEQFFGPGTRLTVL.

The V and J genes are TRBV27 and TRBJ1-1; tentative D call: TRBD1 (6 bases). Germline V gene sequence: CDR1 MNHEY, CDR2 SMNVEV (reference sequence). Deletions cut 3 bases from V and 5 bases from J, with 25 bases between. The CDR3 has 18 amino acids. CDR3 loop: CASSLRPPSGGRLTEAFF. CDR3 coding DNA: TGTGCCAGCAGTTTGAGGCCCCCCTCGGGGGGGCGCCTAACTGAAGCTTTCTTT.

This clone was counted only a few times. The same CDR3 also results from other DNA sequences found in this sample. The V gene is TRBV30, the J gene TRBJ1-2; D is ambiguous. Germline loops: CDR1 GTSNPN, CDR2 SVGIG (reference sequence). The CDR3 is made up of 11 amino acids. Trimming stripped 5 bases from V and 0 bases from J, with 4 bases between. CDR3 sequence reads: CAWATNYGYTF. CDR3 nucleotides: TGTGCCTGGGCTACTAACTATGGCTACACCTTC.

In nucleotides, the CDR3 is TGTGCCAGCAGTCCCCGACAGGTCAATCAGCCCCAGCATTTT. It codes for CASSPRQVNQPQHF. The chain uses TRBV27 and TRBJ1-5, with D possibly TRBD1 on 6 matching bases. The germline V gene has CDR1 MNHEY and CDR2 SMNVEV (reference sequence). Between the trimmed V and J ends, which lost 5 bases and 3 bases, there was a span of 11 bases. CDR3 length equals 14 residues.

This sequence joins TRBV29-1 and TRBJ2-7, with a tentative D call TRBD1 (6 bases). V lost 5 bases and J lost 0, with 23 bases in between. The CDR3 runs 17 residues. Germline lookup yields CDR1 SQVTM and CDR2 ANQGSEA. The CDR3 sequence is CSVSQGGLTRSSYEQYF. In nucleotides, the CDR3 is TGCAGCGTTTCACAAGGGGGATTGACCCGGAGCTCCTACGAGCAGTACTTC.

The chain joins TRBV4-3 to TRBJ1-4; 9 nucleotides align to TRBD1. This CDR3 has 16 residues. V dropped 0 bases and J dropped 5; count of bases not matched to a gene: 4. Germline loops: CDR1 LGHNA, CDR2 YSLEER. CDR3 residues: CASSQDYTGGNEKLFF. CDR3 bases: TGCGCCAGCAGCCAAGATTACACAGGGGGCAATGAAAAACTGTTTTTT.

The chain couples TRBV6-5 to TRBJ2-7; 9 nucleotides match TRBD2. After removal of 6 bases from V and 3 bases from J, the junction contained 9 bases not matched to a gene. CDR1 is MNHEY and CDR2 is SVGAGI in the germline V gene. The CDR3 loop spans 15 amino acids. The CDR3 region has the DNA TGTGCCAGCAGCCGCAGGGGGACTAGCCTCTACGAGCAGTACTTC. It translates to CASSRRGTSLYEQYF.

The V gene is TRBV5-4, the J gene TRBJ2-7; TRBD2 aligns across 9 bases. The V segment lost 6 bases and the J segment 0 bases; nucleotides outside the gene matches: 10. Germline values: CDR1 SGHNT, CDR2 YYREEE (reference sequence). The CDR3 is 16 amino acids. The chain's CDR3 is CASIPDGGRASYEQYF. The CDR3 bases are TGTGCCAGCATCCCCGACGGCGGGAGGGCCTCCTACGAGCAGTACTTC.

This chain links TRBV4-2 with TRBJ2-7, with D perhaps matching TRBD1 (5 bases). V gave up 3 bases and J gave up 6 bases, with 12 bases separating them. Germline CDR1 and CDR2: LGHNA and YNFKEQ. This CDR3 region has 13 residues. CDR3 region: CASSHTQGSEQYF. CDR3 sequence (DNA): TGTGCCAGCAGCCACACCCAGGGCTCCGAGCAGTACTTC.

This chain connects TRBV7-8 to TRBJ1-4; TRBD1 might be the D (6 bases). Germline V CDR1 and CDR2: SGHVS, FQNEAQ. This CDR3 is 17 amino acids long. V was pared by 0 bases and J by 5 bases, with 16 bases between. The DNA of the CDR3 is TGTGCCAGCAGCTTAGCCGGAACAGGGAATAAAAATGAAAAACTGTTTTTT. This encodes CASSLAGTGNKNEKLFF.

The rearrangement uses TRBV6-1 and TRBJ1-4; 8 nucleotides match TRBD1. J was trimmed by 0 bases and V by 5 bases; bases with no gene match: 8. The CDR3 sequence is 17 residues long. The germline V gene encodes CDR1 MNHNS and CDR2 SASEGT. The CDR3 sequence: CASSKGTGGATNEKLFF. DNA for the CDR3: TGTGCCAGCAGTAAAGGGACAGGTGGGGCAACTAATGAAAAACTGTTTTTT.

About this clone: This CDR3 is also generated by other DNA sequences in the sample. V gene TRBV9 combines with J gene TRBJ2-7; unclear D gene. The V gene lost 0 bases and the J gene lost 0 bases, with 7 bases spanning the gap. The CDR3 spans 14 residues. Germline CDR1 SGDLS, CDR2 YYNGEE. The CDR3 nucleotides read TGTGCCAGCAGCGTAGATCCCAGCTCCTACGAGCAGTACTTC. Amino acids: CASSVDPSSYEQYF.

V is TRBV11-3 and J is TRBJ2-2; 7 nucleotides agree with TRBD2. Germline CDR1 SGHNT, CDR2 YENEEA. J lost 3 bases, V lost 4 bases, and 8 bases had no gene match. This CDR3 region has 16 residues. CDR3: CASSSRPLADTGELFF. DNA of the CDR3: TGTGCCAGCAGCTCACGACCGCTAGCGGACACCGGGGAGCTGTTTTTT.